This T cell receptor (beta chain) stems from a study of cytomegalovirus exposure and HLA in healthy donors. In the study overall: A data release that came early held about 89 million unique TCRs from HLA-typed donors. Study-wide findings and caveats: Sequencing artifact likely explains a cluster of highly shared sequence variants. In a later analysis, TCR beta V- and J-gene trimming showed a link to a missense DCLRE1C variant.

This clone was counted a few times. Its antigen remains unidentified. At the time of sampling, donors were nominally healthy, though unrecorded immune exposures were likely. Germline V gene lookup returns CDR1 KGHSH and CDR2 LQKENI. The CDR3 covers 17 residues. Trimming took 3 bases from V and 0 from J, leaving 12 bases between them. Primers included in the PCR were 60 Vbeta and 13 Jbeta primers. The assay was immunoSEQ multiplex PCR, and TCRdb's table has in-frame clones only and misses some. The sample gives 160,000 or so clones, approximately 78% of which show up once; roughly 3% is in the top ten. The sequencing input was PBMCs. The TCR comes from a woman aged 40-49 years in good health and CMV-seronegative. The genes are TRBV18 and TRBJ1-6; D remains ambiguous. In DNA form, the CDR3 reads TGTGCCAGCTCACCGTCCAGGTTTAGCTCCTATAATTCACCCCTCCACTTT. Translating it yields CASSPSRFSSYNSPLHF.